This TCR beta chain emerged from a study of blood T cell repertoires in COVID-19. Germline V gives CDR1 MNHEY, CDR2 SMNVEV (reference sequence). Between the trimmed V and J ends, which lost 6 bases and 5 bases, there was a span of 19 bases. CDR3 length: 16 amino acids. TCRdb's copy holds only in-frame clones and misses some; the assay was immunoSEQ multiplex PCR. Of about 250,000 clones in the sample, nearly 85% were seen once. Input material: peripheral blood. This TCR came from a human donor in a cohort sampled during active COVID-19. The chain joins TRBV27 to TRBJ1-4, with a possible D match to TRBD1 (6 bases). The CDR3 DNA reads TGTGCCAGCAGGGGACACTCAGGGGAAACGAATGAAAAACTGTTTTTT. Encoded protein: CASRGHSGETNEKLFF. Complete variable domain (other parts from reference TRBV27 and TRBJ1-4): EAQVTQNPRYLITVTGKKLTVTCSQNMNHEYMSWYRQDPGLGLRQIYYSMNVEVTDKGDVPEGYKVSRKEKRNFPLILESPSPNQTSLYFCASRGHSGETNEKLFFGSGTQLSVL.